This note documents a single T cell receptor (beta chain) sequence. CDR1 and CDR2 (germline): SNHLY, FYNNEI. After removal of 8 bases from V and 6 bases from J, the junction contained 9 bases not matched to a gene. This CDR3 is 14 amino acids long. TCRdb's table, derived via immunoSEQ multiplex PCR, lists solely in-frame clones and lacks some. The table lists 84,000 or so clones, approximately 94% of them singletons, with 2% to 3% in the top ten. The record originates from a study of T cell changes during pregnancy in multiple sclerosis. The rearrangement joins TRBV2 to TRBJ2-3; 9 nucleotides agree with TRBD1. The source was peripheral blood, collected in the third trimester of pregnancy. This TCR was sampled from a female donor with multiple sclerosis, enrolled in a pregnancy study. The CDR3: CASADRGGADTQYF. The CDR3 DNA reads TGTGCCAGCGCGGACAGGGGAGGAGCTGATACGCAGTATTTT.